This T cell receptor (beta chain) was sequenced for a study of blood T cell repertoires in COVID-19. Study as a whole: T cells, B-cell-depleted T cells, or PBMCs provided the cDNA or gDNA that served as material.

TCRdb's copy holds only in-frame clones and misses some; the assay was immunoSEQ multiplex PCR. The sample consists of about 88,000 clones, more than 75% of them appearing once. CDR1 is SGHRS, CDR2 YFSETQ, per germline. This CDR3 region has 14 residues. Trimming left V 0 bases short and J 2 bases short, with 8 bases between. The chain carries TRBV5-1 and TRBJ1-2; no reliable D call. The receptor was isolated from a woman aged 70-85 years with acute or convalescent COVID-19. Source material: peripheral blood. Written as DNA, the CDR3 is TGCGCCAGCAGCTTGGAAAATAGAAACTATGGCTACACCTTC. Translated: CASSLENRNYGYTF.